Listed below are T cell receptor beta chains from one sample, sequenced in a study of cytomegalovirus exposure and HLA in healthy donors. The table came from immunoSEQ multiplex PCR; TCRdb's copy has only in-frame clones and leaves some out. The data contain around 100,000 clones, 7.6% of them seen just once; the ten biggest clones take up roughly 2%. Sequencing was carried out using PBMCs. These receptors came from a man over 45 in good health and CMV-seronegative. CDR3s include the opening cysteine and the closing phenylalanine or tryptophan. A D gene is named only where the DNA matches it firmly. Some rows mark clone size as missing; the rest say once, few, many or name a class of expanded clone.

CDR3	DNA	D	J	size	V
CASSFNNPGTSGAEQYF	TGTGCCAGCAGCTTCAACAACCCCGGGACTAGCGGGGCCGAGCAGTACTTC	TRBD2	TRBJ2-7	.	TRBV7-8
CASSQRDSWGNTIYF	TGTGCCAGCAGCCAGAGGGACTCGTGGGGAAACACCATATATTTT	.	TRBJ1-3	.	TRBV14
CASSDRGLVYQPQHF	TGCGCCAGCAGTGATAGGGGGCTTGTTTATCAGCCCCAGCATTTT	TRBD1	TRBJ1-5	many	TRBV10-2
CASSLGGNYEQYF	TGTGCCAGCAGCTTAGGCGGGAACTACGAGCAGTACTTC	.	TRBJ2-7	few	TRBV7-3
CAWSRGQSTEKLFF	TGTGCCTGGAGCAGGGGACAATCGACCGAAAAACTGTTTTTT	.	TRBJ1-4	.	TRBV30
CASGSGYTEAFF	TGTGCCAGCGGGTCGGGATACACTGAAGCTTTCTTT	.	TRBJ1-1	.	TRBV6-5
CASTSGTGRIGEQFF	TGTGCCAGTACCTCCGGGACAGGGCGGATTGGTGAGCAGTTCTTC	TRBD1	TRBJ2-1	few	TRBV19
CASSSGGRNGYTF	TGTGCCAGCTCTTCAGGGGGCAGAAATGGCTACACCTTC	TRBD1	TRBJ1-2	.	TRBV18
CASSWARDNTEAFF	TGTGCCAGCAGTTGGGCCAGGGATAACACTGAAGCTTTCTTT	.	TRBJ1-1	.	TRBV28
CASSLVWGQHSNQPQHF	TGTGCCAGCAGCTTAGTATGGGGCCAGCATAGCAATCAGCCCCAGCATTTT	.	TRBJ1-5	few	TRBV11-2
CASATSGYSDTQYF	TGTGCCAGCGCCACTAGCGGGTACTCAGATACGCAGTATTTT	TRBD2	TRBJ2-3	.	TRBV2
CAWSVLSYEQYF	TGTGCCTGGAGTGTATTGAGCTACGAGCAGTACTTC	.	TRBJ2-7	few	TRBV30
CASRSEGAGGELFF	TGTGCCAGCAGATCAGAGGGGGCTGGCGGGGAGCTGTTTTTT	TRBD1	TRBJ2-2	.	TRBV7-9
CASSFNRGQDTQYF	TGTGCCAGCAGTTTTAACAGGGGGCAAGATACGCAGTATTTT	TRBD1	TRBJ2-3	many	TRBV6-1
CASSENAVGSTEAFF	TGTGCCAGCAGTGAAAACGCAGTCGGGTCCACTGAAGCTTTCTTT	.	TRBJ1-1	many	TRBV2
CASSKGQDEKLFF	TGTGCCAGCAGTAAAGGACAAGATGAAAAACTGTTTTTT	.	TRBJ1-4	.	TRBV2
CAFMGQKNIQYF	TGTGCCTTCATGGGGCAGAAAAACATTCAGTACTTC	.	TRBJ2-4	few	TRBV7-9
CASSKETSGGNEQFF	TGTGCCAGCAGTAAGGAAACTAGCGGGGGCAATGAGCAGTTCTTC	TRBD2	TRBJ2-1	.	TRBV2
CASRPHSSNQPQHF	TGTGCCAGCAGGCCTCACAGCAGCAATCAGCCCCAGCATTTT	.	TRBJ1-5	.	TRBV28
CASRVRGGIDYEQYF	TGTGCCAGCAGAGTCAGGGGAGGGATAGACTACGAGCAGTACTTC	.	TRBJ2-7	few	TRBV6-1
CASRLDSSGNTIYF	TGTGCCAGCAGACTGGACAGCTCTGGAAACACCATATATTTT	.	TRBJ1-3	few	TRBV28
CASRFDRFNEKLFF	TGTGCCAGCAGATTCGACAGGTTCAATGAAAAACTGTTTTTT	.	TRBJ1-4	.	TRBV28
CASSLRAGGRFANTGELFF	TGTGCCAGCAGCTTAAGAGCGGGAGGCCGGTTCGCGAACACCGGGGAGCTGTTTTTT	TRBD2	TRBJ2-2	.	TRBV7-3
CASSLGLAGETQYF	TGTGCCAGCAGTCTAGGACTAGCGGGAGAGACCCAGTACTTC	TRBD2	TRBJ2-5	.	TRBV7-2
CASSPTLSGITEAFF	TGTGCCAGCAGTCCGACTCTCTCGGGGATCACTGAAGCTTTCTTT	.	TRBJ1-1	few	TRBV7-2
CASSSGSGGGSEQYF	TGCGCCAGCAGCTCCGGAAGCGGGGGGGGATCCGAGCAGTACTTC	TRBD2	TRBJ2-7	few	TRBV5-1
CASSEAWQRGGGTEAFF	TGTGCCAGCAGTGAAGCGTGGCAGCGCGGCGGTGGCACTGAAGCTTTCTTT	.	TRBJ1-1	.	TRBV6-1
CASSYISGGQETQYF	TGCGCCAGCAGCTACATTTCGGGGGGGCAAGAGACCCAGTACTTC	TRBD2	TRBJ2-5	.	TRBV5-1
CASSLVGRTNEKLFF	TGTGCCAGCAGCTTGGTTGGCAGAACTAATGAAAAACTGTTTTTT	.	TRBJ1-4	.	TRBV5-6
CASSLTGLNEKLFF	TGCGCCAGCAGCCTAACGGGACTTAATGAAAAACTGTTTTTT	.	TRBJ1-4	few	TRBV4-1
CASSLWSGGSEDTQYF	TGTGCCAGCAGCTTATGGTCAGGGGGCAGTGAAGATACGCAGTATTTT	TRBD1	TRBJ2-3	.	TRBV7-8
CASSLGLAGAGELFF	TGTGCCAGCAGCTTAGGGCTAGCGGGAGCCGGGGAGCTGTTTTTT	TRBD2	TRBJ2-2	few	TRBV7-2
CASSLPGQKETQYF	TGTGCCAGCAGTTTACCGGGACAGAAAGAGACCCAGTACTTC	TRBD1	TRBJ2-5	few	TRBV28
CASSYRTGGGTDTQYF	TGTGCCAGCAGTTACCGGACAGGGGGGGGGACAGATACGCAGTATTTT	TRBD1	TRBJ2-3	.	TRBV6-6
CASNLGQGGGETQYF	TGTGCCAGCAACCTGGGGCAGGGAGGAGGAGAGACCCAGTACTTC	.	TRBJ2-5	.	TRBV2
CASSPHDRAYEQYF	TGTGCCAGCAGTCCTCACGACAGGGCCTACGAGCAGTACTTC	TRBD1	TRBJ2-7	.	TRBV28
CASSPPTGTGGSEQFF	TGTGCCAGCAGTCCCCCAACCGGGACAGGGGGTTCTGAGCAGTTCTTC	TRBD1	TRBJ2-1	few	TRBV25-1
CASIRTSGGRGELFF	TGTGCCAGTATTCGGACTAGCGGGGGGCGCGGGGAGCTGTTTTTT	TRBD2	TRBJ2-2	few	TRBV19
CASSYSTKETQYF	TGTGCCAGCAGTTACTCGACTAAAGAGACCCAGTACTTC	.	TRBJ2-5	.	TRBV6-5
CAISPDRGKSSYEQYF	TGTGCCATCAGTCCAGACAGGGGGAAAAGCTCCTACGAGCAGTACTTC	TRBD1	TRBJ2-7	.	TRBV10-3
CASSPGQGVHEQYF	TGTGCCAGCAGCCCCGGACAGGGGGTCCACGAGCAGTACTTC	TRBD1	TRBJ2-7	.	TRBV7-8
CASSLAVGGIQPQHF	TGTGCCAGCAGCTTGGCGGTCGGGGGGATTCAGCCCCAGCATTTT	.	TRBJ1-5	few	TRBV5-8
CASTSRSGNFYGYTF	TGTGCCAGCACCTCCCGATCTGGTAACTTCTATGGCTACACCTTC	.	TRBJ1-2	few	TRBV7-2
CASSLLGQLSSYEQYF	TGTGCCAGCAGTTTACTGGGACAGCTTAGCTCCTACGAGCAGTACTTC	TRBD1	TRBJ2-7	.	TRBV28
CASSTWDSDRYTF	TGTGCCAGCAGCACATGGGACAGTGACCGCTACACCTTC	TRBD1	TRBJ1-2	.	TRBV5-8
CASSLERAGGYMYYGYTF	TGTGCCAGCAGCTTGGAGCGCGCAGGGGGATACATGTACTATGGCTACACCTTC	TRBD1	TRBJ1-2	.	TRBV5-6
CASSLGTGGNTGELFF	TGTGCCAGCAGCCTTGGGACGGGGGGGAACACCGGGGAGCTGTTTTTT	TRBD2	TRBJ2-2	.	TRBV7-6